The clone carrying this TCR beta chain was counted only a few times. Its antigen is not identified. The PCR had 60 Vbeta and 13 Jbeta primers. Method: immunoSEQ multiplex PCR; TCRdb's copy keeps in-frame clones and lacks some. This table has some 130,000 clones, approximately 80% appearing once. Healthy donors of bone marrow made up the group. This entry belongs to a study of cytomegalovirus exposure and HLA in healthy donors. General study points: Common viral pathogens seemed, in a later analysis, to connect with several of the most significant clusters.

The clonotype was recovered from a man in his forties in good health and CMV-seronegative. The source material was PBMCs.

This chain's CDR3 is CASSFIGGEGNQPQHF. DNA of the CDR3: TGTGCCAGCAGCTTCATAGGGGGCGAGGGCAATCAGCCCCAGCATTTT. The chain carries TRBV7-8 and TRBJ1-5; TRBD1 aligns across 7 bases. The CDR3 extends over 16 amino acids. With V trimmed by 3 bases and J by 2 bases, 7 bases remained unmatched. Germline V gene sequence: CDR1 SGHVS, CDR2 FQNEAQ.